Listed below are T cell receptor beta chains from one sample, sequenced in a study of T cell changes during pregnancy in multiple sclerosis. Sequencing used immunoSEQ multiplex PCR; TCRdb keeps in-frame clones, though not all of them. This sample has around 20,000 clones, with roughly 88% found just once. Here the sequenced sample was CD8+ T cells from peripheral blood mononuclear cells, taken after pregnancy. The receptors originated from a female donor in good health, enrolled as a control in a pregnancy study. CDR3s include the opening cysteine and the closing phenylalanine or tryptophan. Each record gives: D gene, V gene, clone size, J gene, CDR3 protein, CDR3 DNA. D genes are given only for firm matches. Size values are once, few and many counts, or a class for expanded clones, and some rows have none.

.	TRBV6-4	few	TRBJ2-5	CASSEKGGDGQETQYF	TGTGCCAGCAGTGAAAAAGGGGGAGACGGCCAAGAGACCCAGTACTTC
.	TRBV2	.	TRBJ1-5	CASSLTGTQAFYSNQPQHF	TGTGCCAGCAGTCTCACAGGGACCCAAGCCTTCTATAGCAATCAGCCCCAGCATTTT
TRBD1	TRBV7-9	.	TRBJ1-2	CASSSTGTEDGYTF	TGTGCCAGCAGCTCGACCGGGACAGAGGACGGCTACACCTTC
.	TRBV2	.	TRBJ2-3	CASSELAQGSTDTQYF	TGTGCCAGCAGTGAATTGGCACAGGGAAGCACAGATACGCAGTATTTT
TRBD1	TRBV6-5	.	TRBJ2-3	CASRRGPSSTDTQYF	TGTGCCAGCAGAAGGGGGCCGTCTAGCACAGATACGCAGTATTTT
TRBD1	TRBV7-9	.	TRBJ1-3	CASSLSTGGNTIYF	TGTGCCAGCAGCTTATCGACAGGGGGAAACACCATATATTTT
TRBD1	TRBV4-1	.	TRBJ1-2	CASSQVPGGNYGYTF	TGCGCCAGCAGCCAAGTGCCAGGGGGCAACTATGGCTACACCTTC
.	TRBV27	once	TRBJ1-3	CASSLRGPSSGNTIYF	TGTGCCAGCAGTTTAAGGGGCCCGAGCTCTGGAAACACCATATATTTT
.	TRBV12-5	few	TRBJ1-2	CASGLPGSGNYGYTF	TGTGCTAGTGGTTTGCCGGGGTCGGGGAACTATGGCTACACCTTC
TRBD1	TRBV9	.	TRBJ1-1	CASSARGTGGYTEAFF	TGTGCCAGCAGCGCCAGGGGGACAGGGGGCTACACTGAAGCTTTCTTT
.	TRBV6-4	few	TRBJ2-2	CASSDGADTGELFF	TGTGCCAGCAGTGACGGGGCGGACACCGGGGAGCTGTTTTTT
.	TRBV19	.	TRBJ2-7	CASSRGSSYEQYF	TGTGCCAGTAGCAGGGGATCGTCCTACGAGCAGTACTTC
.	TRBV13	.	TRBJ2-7	CASSLTPGNEQYF	TGTGCCAGCAGCTTGACCCCAGGAAACGAGCAGTACTTC
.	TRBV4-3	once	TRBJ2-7	CASSTYGGGYEQYF	TGCGCCAGCAGCACCTACGGGGGAGGATACGAGCAGTACTTC
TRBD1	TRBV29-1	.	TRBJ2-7	CSVEGQGSLEQYF	TGCAGCGTTGAGGGACAGGGATCTCTCGAGCAGTACTTC
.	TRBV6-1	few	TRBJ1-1	CASSDRENTEAFF	TGTGCCAGCAGTGACAGGGAAAACACTGAAGCTTTCTTT
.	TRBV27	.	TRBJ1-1	CASSVAGTEAFF	TGTGCCAGCAGCGTCGCGGGGACTGAAGCTTTCTTT
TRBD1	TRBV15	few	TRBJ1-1	CATSRGTGGTEAFF	TGTGCCACCAGCAGGGGGACAGGGGGGACTGAAGCTTTCTTT
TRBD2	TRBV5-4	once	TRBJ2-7	CASSVGTSGGAGEQYF	TGTGCCAGCAGCGTCGGGACTAGCGGGGGGGCGGGCGAGCAGTACTTC
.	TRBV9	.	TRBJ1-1	CASSVGQGNTEAFF	TGTGCCAGCAGCGTAGGCCAGGGTAACACTGAAGCTTTCTTT
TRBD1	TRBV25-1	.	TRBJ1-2	CASSEERTGEDYGYTF	TGTGCCAGCAGTGAAGAGAGGACAGGGGAAGACTATGGCTACACCTTC
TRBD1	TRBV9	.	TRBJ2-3	CASSQGTGGGTDTQYF	TGTGCCAGCAGCCAGGGGACAGGGGGCGGAACAGATACGCAGTATTTT
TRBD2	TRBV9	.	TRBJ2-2	CASSAQGLAGGVGGELFF	TGTGCCAGCAGCGCCCAGGGACTAGCGGGGGGCGTAGGCGGGGAGCTGTTTTTT
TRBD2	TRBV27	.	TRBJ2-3	CASSLPPGLAATDTQYF	TGTGCCAGCAGTTTACCCCCGGGACTAGCGGCGACAGATACGCAGTATTTT
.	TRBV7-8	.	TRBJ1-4	CASRGEAELGEKLFF	TGTGCCAGCAGGGGGGAGGCAGAACTTGGAGAAAAACTGTTTTTT
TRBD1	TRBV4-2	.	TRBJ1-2	CASSQVTGSPSYGYTF	TGTGCCAGCAGCCAAGTGACAGGGAGCCCGAGTTATGGCTACACCTTC
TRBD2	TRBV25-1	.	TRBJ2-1	CASSESGDLYNEQFF	TGTGCCAGCAGTGAAAGCGGGGACCTCTACAATGAGCAGTTCTTC
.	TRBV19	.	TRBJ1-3	CASSWGRGFSSGNTIYF	TGTGCCAGTAGTTGGGGGAGGGGATTTAGCTCTGGAAACACCATATATTTT
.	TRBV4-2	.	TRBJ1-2	CASSPPRDGGRGYTF	TGTGCCAGCAGCCCCCCTCGGGATGGAGGGCGTGGCTACACCTTC
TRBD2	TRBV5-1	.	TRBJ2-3	CASSRGSGGTSTDTQYF	TGCGCCAGCAGCCGGGGGAGCGGGGGAACTAGCACAGATACGCAGTATTTT
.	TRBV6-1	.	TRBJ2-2	CASSDYKGISTGELFF	TGTGCCAGCAGTGATTATAAGGGGATTTCCACCGGGGAGCTGTTTTTT
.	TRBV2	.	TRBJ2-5	CASSLDQETQYF	TGTGCCAGCAGCCTAGACCAAGAGACCCAGTACTTC
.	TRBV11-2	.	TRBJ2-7	CASSLSGSYEQYF	TGTGCCAGCAGCTTATCTGGGAGCTACGAGCAGTACTTC
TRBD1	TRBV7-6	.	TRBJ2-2	CASSPPQSQGFSAGELFF	TGTGCCAGCAGCCCCCCCCAGTCACAGGGGTTTTCTGCCGGGGAGCTGTTTTTT
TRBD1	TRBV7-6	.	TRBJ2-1	CASSDRGWGEQFF	TGTGCCAGCAGCGACAGGGGATGGGGTGAGCAGTTCTTC
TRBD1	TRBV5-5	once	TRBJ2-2	CASSFNADRRTYTGELFF	TGTGCCAGCAGCTTCAACGCGGACAGGAGGACTTACACCGGGGAGCTGTTTTTT
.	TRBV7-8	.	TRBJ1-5	CASGVGRVGNQPQHF	TGTGCCAGCGGTGTTGGGCGCGTAGGCAATCAGCCCCAGCATTTT
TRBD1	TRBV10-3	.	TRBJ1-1	CAISDPDRVGLEAFF	TGTGCCATCAGTGACCCGGACAGGGTAGGGCTTGAAGCTTTCTTT
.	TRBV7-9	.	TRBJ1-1	CASRTTAEAFF	TGTGCCAGCAGAACCACAGCTGAAGCTTTCTTT
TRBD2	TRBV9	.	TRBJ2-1	CASSHKRGDGYNEQFF	TGTGCCAGCAGCCACAAACGGGGGGACGGATACAATGAGCAGTTCTTC
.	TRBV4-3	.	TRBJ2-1	CASSQGAGRNNEQFF	TGCGCCAGCAGCCAAGGGGCAGGGAGGAACAATGAGCAGTTCTTC
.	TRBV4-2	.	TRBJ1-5	CASSATEYSNQPQHF	TGTGCCAGCAGCGCGACAGAGTATAGCAATCAGCCCCAGCATTTT
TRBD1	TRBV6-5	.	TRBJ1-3	CASSRQGSGNTIYF	TGTGCCAGCAGTAGACAGGGATCTGGAAACACCATATATTTT
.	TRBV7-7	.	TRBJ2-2	CASSPDSTGELFF	TGTGCTAGCAGCCCCGACAGCACCGGGGAGCTGTTTTTT